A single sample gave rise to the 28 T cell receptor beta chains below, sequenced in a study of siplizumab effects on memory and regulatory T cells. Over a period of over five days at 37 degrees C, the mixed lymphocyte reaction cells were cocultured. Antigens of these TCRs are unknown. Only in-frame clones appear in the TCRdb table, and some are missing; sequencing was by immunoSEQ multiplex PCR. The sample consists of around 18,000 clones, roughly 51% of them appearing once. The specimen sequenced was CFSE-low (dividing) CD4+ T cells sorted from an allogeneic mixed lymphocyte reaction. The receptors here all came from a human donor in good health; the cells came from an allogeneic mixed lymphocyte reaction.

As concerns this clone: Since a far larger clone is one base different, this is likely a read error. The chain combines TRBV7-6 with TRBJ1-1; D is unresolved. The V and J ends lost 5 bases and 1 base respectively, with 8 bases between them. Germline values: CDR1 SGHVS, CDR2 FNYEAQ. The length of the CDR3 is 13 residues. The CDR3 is CASSLLQNTEAFF. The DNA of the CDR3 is TGTGCCAGCAGCCTATTACAGAACACTGAAGCTTTCTTT.

The CDR3 DNA is TGTGCCAGCAGTCTCGGGGGTTACACCGGGGAGCTGTTTTTT. Protein: CASSLGGYTGELFF. The chain recombines TRBV28 with TRBJ2-2; the D gene is possibly TRBD2 (6 bases). CDR1 is MDHEN, CDR2 SYDVKM, per germline. V lost 5 bases and J lost 3, with 10 bases in between. The CDR3 loop spans 14 amino acids.

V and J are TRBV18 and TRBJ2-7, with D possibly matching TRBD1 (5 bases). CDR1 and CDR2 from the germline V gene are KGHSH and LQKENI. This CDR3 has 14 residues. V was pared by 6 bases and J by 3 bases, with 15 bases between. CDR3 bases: TGTGCCAGCTCGGCAGGGTCAGGACACTACGAGCAGTACTTC. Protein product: CASSAGSGHYEQYF.

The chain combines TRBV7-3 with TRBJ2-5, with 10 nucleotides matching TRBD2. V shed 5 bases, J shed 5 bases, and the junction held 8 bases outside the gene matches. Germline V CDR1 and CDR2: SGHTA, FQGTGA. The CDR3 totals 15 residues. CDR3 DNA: TGTGCCAGCAGCCTCCAGCGGGGGGGGCATGAGACCCAGTACTTC. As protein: CASSLQRGGHETQYF.

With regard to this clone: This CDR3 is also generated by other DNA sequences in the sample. Here the CDR3 reads CASSLGGLSALETQYF. In DNA form, the CDR3 reads TGTGCCAGCAGCTTGGGAGGACTCTCAGCGCTAGAGACCCAGTACTTC. The J gene is TRBJ2-5, the V gene TRBV5-6; weak D call: TRBD2 (5 bases). The CDR3 is made up of 16 amino acids. V was pared by 0 bases and J by 4 bases, with 16 bases between. Germline V lookup: CDR1 SGHDT, CDR2 YYEEEE.

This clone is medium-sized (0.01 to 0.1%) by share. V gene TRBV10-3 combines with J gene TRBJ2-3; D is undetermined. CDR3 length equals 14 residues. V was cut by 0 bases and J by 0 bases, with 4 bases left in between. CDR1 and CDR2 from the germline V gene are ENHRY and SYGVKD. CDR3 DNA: TGTGCCATCAGTGAGTCCTTCAGCACAGATACGCAGTATTTT. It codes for CAISESFSTDTQYF.

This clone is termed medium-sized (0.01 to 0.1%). The CDR3 loop reads CASSPSAGTVKTQYF. DNA for the CDR3: TGTGCCAGCTCGCCCTCCGCCGGAACGGTAAAGACCCAGTACTTC. J is TRBJ2-5 and V is TRBV18, with unresolved D. The CDR3 sequence is 15 residues long. Germline V lookup: CDR1 KGHSH, CDR2 LQKENI. Trimming left V 6 bases short and J 6 bases short, with 20 bases between.

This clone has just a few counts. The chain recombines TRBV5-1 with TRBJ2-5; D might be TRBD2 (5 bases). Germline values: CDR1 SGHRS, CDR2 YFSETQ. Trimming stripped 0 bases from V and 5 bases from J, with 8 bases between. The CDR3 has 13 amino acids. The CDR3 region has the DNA TGCGCCAGCAGCTTGGGAGGGTTTGAGACCCAGTACTTC. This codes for CASSLGGFETQYF.

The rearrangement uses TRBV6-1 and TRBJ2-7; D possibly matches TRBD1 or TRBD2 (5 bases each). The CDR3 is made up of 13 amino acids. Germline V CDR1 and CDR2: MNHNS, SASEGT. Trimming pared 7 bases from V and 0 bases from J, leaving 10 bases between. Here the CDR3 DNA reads TGTGCCAGCAACCGGGGCCCCTCCTACGAGCAGTACTTC. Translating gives CASNRGPSYEQYF.

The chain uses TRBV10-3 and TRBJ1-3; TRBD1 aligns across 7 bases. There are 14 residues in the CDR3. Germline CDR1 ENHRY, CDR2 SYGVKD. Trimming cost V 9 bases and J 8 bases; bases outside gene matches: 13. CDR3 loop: CAILRQGIRDTIYF. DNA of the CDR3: TGTGCCATTTTACGACAGGGAATTAGGGACACCATATATTTT.

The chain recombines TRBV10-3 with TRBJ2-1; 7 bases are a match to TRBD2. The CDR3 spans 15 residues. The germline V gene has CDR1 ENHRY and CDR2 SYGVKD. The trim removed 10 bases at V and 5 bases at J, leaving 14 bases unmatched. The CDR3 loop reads CASRALAGENNEQFF. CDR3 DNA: TGTGCCAGCCGGGCACTCGCGGGGGAAAACAATGAGCAGTTCTTC.

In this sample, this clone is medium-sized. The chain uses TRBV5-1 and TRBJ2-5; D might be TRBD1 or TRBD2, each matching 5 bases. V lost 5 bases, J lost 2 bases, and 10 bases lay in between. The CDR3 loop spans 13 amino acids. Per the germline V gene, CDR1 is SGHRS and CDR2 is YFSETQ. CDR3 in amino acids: CASRVEGQETQYF. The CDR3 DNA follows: TGCGCCAGCAGGGTCGAGGGGCAAGAGACCCAGTACTTC.

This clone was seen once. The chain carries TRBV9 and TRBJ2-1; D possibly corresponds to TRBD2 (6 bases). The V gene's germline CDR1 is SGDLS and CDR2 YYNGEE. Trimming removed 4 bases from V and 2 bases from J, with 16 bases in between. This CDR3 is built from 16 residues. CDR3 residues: CASSLDGSGAYNEQFF. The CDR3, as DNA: TGTGCCAGCAGCCTCGACGGGAGCGGTGCCTACAATGAGCAGTTCTTC.

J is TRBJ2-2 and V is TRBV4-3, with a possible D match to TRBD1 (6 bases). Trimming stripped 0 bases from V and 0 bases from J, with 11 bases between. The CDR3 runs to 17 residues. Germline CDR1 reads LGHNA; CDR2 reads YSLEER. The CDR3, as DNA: TGCGCCAGCAGCCAAGAATCGGACAGCGCGAACACCGGGGAGCTGTTTTTT. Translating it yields CASSQESDSANTGELFF.

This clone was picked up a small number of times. This CDR3 reads CASSFARAPWMEDGYTF. CDR3 DNA sequence: TGTGCCAGCAGCTTTGCCAGGGCTCCATGGATGGAGGATGGCTACACCTTC. V usage is TRBV12-1 and J usage is TRBJ1-2. TRBV12-1 is termed a pseudogene. This CDR3 contains 17 residues.

The CDR3 DNA sequence: TGCGCCAGCCTACCAAACCCGGGCAATTCACCCCTCCACTTT. Translation gives CASLPNPGNSPLHF. This chain joins TRBV5-1 and TRBJ1-6; D ambiguous. CDR3 length: 14 amino acids. The germline gives CDR1 SGHRS, CDR2 YFSETQ. Trimming shortened V by 7 bases and J by 7 bases, and 15 bases separated the two germline ends.

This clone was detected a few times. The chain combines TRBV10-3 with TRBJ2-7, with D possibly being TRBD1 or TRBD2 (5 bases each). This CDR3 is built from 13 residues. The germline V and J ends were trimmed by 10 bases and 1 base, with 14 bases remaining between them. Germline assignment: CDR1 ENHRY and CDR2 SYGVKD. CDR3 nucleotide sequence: TGTGCCACCAGAGGGACCGAGTCCTACGAGCAGTACTTC. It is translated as CATRGTESYEQYF.

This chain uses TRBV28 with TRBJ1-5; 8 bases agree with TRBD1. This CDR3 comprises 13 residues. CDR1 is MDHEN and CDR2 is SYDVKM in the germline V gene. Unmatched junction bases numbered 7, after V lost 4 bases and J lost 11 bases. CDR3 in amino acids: CASSSGGVGTQHF. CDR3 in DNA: TGTGCCAGCAGTTCAGGGGGCGTTGGGACCCAGCATTTT.

The CDR3, as DNA: TGTGCCAGCAGCTTTCTTGTTGGAGCGGGGGACACCGGGGAGCTGTTTTTT. This gives the protein CASSFLVGAGDTGELFF. This rearrangement joins TRBV7-9 to TRBJ2-2; the match to TRBD2 covers 8 bases. This CDR3 has 17 residues. CDR1 SEHNR and CDR2 FQNEAQ come from the germline V gene (reference sequence). With V trimmed by 3 bases and J by 3 bases, 9 bases remained unmatched.

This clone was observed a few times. CDR3 coding DNA: TGTGCCAGCAGCTCGTACTTGGATAGCAATCAGCCCCAGCATTTT. It is translated as CASSSYLDSNQPQHF. The chain couples TRBV7-9 to TRBJ1-5; D remains ambiguous. The length of the CDR3 is 15 residues. Trimming stripped 4 bases from V and 0 bases from J, with 10 bases between. Germline CDR1 is SEHNR and CDR2 is FQNEAQ (reference sequence).

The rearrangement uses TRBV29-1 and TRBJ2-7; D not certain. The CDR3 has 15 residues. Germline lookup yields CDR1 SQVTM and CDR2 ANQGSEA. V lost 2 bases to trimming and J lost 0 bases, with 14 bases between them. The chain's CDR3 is CSVELGTAPSYEQYF. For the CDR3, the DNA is TGCAGCGTTGAATTGGGTACAGCCCCCTCCTACGAGCAGTACTTC.

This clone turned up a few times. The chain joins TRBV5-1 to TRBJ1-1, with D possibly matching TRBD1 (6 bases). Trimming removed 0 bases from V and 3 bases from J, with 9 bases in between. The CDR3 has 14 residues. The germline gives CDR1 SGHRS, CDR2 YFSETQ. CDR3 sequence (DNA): TGCGCCAGCAGCTTGGGACAGGCCTACACTGAAGCTTTCTTT. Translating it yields CASSLGQAYTEAFF.

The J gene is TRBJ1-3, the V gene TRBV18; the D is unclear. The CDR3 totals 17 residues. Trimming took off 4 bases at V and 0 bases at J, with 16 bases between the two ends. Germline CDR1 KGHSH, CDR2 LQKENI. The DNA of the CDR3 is TGTGCCAGCTCACAGAACTTAATCTCAAACTCTGGAAACACCATATATTTT. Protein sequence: CASSQNLISNSGNTIYF. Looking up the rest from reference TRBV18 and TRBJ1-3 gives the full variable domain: NAGVMQNPRHLVRRRGQEARLRCSPMKGHSHVYWYRQLPEEGLKFMVYLQKENIIDESGMPKERFSAEFPKEGPSILRIQQVVRGDSAAYFCASSQNLISNSGNTIYFGEGSWLTVV.

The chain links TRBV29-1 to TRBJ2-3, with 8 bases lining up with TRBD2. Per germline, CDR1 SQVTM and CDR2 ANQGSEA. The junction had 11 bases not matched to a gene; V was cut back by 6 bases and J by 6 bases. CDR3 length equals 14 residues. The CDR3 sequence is CSVVERGPSDTQYF. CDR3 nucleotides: TGCAGCGTAGTGGAGCGGGGGCCCAGCGATACGCAGTATTTT.

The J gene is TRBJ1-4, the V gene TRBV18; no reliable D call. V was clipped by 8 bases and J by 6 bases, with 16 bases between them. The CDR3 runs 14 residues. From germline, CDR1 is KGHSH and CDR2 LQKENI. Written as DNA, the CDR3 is TGTGCCAGCCCCAGAGAGCGTGCGGATGAAAAACTGTTTTTT. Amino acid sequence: CASPRERADEKLFF. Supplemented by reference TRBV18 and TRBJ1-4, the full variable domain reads NAGVMQNPRHLVRRRGQEARLRCSPMKGHSHVYWYRQLPEEGLKFMVYLQKENIIDESGMPKERFSAEFPKEGPSILRIQQVVRGDSAAYFCASPRERADEKLFFGSGTQLSVL.

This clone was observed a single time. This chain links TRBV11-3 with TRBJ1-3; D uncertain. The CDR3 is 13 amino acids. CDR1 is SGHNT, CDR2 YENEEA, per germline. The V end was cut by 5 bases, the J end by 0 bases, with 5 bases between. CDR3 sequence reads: CASSPGSGNTIYF. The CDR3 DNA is TGTGCCAGCAGCCCGGGCTCTGGAAACACCATATATTTT.

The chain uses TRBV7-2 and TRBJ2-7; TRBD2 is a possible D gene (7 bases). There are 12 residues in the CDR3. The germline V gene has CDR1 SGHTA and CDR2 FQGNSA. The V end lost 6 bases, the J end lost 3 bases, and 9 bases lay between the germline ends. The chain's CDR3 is CASSRGGYEQYF. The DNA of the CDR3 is TGTGCCAGCAGTAGGGGGGGCTACGAGCAGTACTTC. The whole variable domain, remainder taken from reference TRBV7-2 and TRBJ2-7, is GAGVSQSPSNKVTEKGKDVELRCDPISGHTALYWYRQSLGQGLEFLIYFQGNSAPDKSGLPSDRFSAERTGGSVSTLTIQRTQQEDSAVYLCASSRGGYEQYFGPGTRLTVT.

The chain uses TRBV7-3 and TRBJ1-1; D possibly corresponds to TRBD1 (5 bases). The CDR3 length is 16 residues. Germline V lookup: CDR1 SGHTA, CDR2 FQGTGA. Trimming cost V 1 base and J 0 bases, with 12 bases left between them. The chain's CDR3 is CASSLSAGTVNTEAFF. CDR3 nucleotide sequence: TGTGCCAGCAGCTTAAGCGCCGGGACGGTGAACACTGAAGCTTTCTTT.